Shown below are 9 T cell receptor beta chains from a single sample sequenced in a study of T cell responses to AZD1222 COVID-19 vaccine. Clones were read by immunoSEQ multiplex PCR, and TCRdb kept only the in-frame ones, dropping some. The table records around 150,000 clones, around 90% of them present only once. The input for sequencing was peripheral blood, taken 28 days after the second AZD1222 dose. These receptors originate from an adult who received the AZD1222 COVID-19 vaccine.

The J gene is TRBJ1-2, the V gene TRBV25-1; D might be TRBD1 (6 bases). CDR1 is MGHDK and CDR2 is SYGVNS in the germline V gene. The CDR3 is made up of 14 amino acids. V was shortened by 3 bases and J by 8 bases, with 16 bases between the two germline ends. Here the CDR3 reads CASSDWGLAGGYTF. For the CDR3, the DNA is TGTGCCAGCAGTGATTGGGGGCTCGCTGGAGGCTACACCTTC.

V gene TRBV12-3 or TRBV12-4 combines with J gene TRBJ2-1; D gene ambiguous. V was trimmed by 3 bases and J by 7 bases, leaving 7 bases between them. This CDR3 has 12 residues. CDR3 nucleotide sequence: TGTGCCAGCAGTTTTGAAGGAAATGAGCAGTTCTTC. Amino acid sequence: CASSFEGNEQFF.

The V call is TRBV11-2, the J call TRBJ1-4; D remains ambiguous. The CDR3 covers 13 residues. The V gene lost 7 bases and the J gene lost 7 bases, with 13 bases spanning the gap. Germline V gene data show CDR1 as SGHAT and CDR2 as FQNNGV. CDR3 nucleotides: TGTGCCAGCACACTAGGGCGCGCTGAAAAACTGTTTTTT. As protein: CASTLGRAEKLFF.

The chain employs TRBV6-1 and TRBJ1-2; D gene ambiguous. This CDR3 has 14 amino acids. Germline V gene sequence: CDR1 MNHNS, CDR2 SASEGT. V lost 0 bases and J lost 10, with 15 bases in between. This CDR3 is CASSEARRRVNYTF. In DNA form, the CDR3 reads TGTGCCAGCAGTGAAGCGAGGAGGCGGGTGAACTACACCTTC.

This CDR3 reads CASSLDSGPVGSTQYF. CDR3 nucleotide sequence: TGTGCCAGCAGTCTCGATAGCGGCCCCGTGGGGTCTACGCAGTATTTT. V and J are TRBV7-2 and TRBJ2-3; tentative D call: TRBD2 (6 bases). The CDR3 loop spans 16 amino acids. Germline V gene lookup returns CDR1 SGHTA and CDR2 FQGNSA. V lost 6 bases and J 8 bases, leaving 24 bases between the germline ends.

This chain uses TRBV7-2 with TRBJ2-7; unclear D gene. Trimming pared 5 bases from V and 6 bases from J, leaving 14 bases between. The CDR3 covers 13 residues. Germline V gene data show CDR1 as SGHTA and CDR2 as FQGNSA. CDR3 nucleotide sequence: TGTGCCAGCAGCGTCCTGGGCCGCGCCGAGCAGTACTTC. Translation gives CASSVLGRAEQYF.

The V and J genes are TRBV7-9 and TRBJ2-3; D unclear. CDR1 and CDR2 from the germline V gene are SEHNR and FQNEAQ (reference sequence). This CDR3 contains 12 residues. The V end lost 4 bases, the J end lost 2 bases, and 4 bases lay between the germline ends. The CDR3 nucleotides read TGTGCCAGCAGCTCTTTCACAGATACGCAGTATTTT. Amino acids: CASSSFTDTQYF.

This chain uses TRBV29-1 with TRBJ1-2, with TRBD1 identical over 10 bases. Per germline, CDR1 SQVTM and CDR2 ANQGSEA. CDR3 size: 14 residues. The ends lost 3 bases at V and 2 bases at J; junction bases unmatched: 3. The CDR3 region has the DNA TGCAGCGTTGATTCGGGACAGGGGAACTATGGCTACACCTTC. Its protein product is CSVDSGQGNYGYTF.

The chain combines TRBV5-1 with TRBJ1-6; D is unclear. Germline CDR1 SGHRS, CDR2 YFSETQ. The V gene lost 0 bases and the J gene lost 5 bases, with 0 bases spanning the gap. The CDR3 loop spans 12 amino acids. CDR3: CASSLDNSPLHF. The DNA of the CDR3 is TGCGCCAGCAGCTTGGATAATTCACCCCTCCACTTT.